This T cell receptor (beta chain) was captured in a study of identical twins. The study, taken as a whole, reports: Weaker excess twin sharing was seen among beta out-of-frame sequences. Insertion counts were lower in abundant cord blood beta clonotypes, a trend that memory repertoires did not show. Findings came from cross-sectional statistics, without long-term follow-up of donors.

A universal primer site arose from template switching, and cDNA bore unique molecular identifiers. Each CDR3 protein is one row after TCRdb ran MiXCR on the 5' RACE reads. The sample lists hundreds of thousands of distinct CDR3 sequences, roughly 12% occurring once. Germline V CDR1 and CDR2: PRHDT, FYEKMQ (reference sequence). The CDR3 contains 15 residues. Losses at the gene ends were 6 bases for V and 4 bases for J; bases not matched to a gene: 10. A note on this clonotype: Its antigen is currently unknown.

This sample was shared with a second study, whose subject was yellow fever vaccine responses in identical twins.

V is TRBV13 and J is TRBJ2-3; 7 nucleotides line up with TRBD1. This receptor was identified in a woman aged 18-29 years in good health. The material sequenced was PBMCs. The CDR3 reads CASSPRQGYPDTQYF. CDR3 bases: TGTGCCAGCAGTCCTCGACAGGGATATCCAGATACGCAGTATTTT.